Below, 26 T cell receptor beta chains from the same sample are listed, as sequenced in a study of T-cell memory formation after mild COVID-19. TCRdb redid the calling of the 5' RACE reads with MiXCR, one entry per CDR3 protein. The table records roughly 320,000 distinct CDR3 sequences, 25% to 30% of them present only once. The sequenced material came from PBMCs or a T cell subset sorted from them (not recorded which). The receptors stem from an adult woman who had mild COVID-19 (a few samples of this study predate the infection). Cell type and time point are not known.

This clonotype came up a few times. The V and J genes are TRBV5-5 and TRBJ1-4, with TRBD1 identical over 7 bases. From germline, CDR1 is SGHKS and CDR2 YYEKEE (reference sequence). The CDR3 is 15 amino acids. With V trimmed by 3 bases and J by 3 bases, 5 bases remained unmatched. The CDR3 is CASSYSTGPNEKLFF. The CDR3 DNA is TGTGCCAGCAGCTACTCGACAGGGCCTAATGAAAAACTGTTTTTT.

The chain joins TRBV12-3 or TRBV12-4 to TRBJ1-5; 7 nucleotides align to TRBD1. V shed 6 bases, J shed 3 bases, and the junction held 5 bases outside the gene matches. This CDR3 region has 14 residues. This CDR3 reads CASRLGQVNQPQHF. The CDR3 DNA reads TGTGCCAGCAGACTCGGACAGGTCAATCAGCCCCAGCATTTT.

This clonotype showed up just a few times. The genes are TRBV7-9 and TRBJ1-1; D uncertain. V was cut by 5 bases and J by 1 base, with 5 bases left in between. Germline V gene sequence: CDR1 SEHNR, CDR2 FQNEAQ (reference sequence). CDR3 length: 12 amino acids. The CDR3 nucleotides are TGTGCCAGCAGCCGAAAGAACACTGAAGCTTTCTTT. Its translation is CASSRKNTEAFF.

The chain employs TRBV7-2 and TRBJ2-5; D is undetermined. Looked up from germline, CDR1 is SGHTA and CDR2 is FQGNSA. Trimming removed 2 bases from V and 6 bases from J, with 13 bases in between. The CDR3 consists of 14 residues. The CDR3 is CASSLSGNLQTQYF. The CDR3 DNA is TGTGCCAGCAGCTTATCGGGCAACCTCCAGACCCAGTACTTC. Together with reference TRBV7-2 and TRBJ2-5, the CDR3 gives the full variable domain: GAGVSQSPSNKVTEKGKDVELRCDPISGHTALYWYRQSLGQGLEFLIYFQGNSAPDKSGLPSDRFSAERTGGSVSTLTIQRTQQEDSAVYLCASSLSGNLQTQYFGPGTRLLVL.

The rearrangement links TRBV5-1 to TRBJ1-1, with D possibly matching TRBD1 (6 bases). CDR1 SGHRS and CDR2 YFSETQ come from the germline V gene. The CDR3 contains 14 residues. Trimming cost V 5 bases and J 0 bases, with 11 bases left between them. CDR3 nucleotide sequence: TGCGCCAGCAGACAGGGCGGGGTGAACACTGAAGCTTTCTTT. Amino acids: CASRQGGVNTEAFF.

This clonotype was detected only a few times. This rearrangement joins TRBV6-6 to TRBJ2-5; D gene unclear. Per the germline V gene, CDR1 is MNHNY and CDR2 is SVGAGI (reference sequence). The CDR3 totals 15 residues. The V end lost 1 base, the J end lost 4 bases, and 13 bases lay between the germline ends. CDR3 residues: CASSYYPAETETQYF. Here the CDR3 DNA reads TGTGCCAGCAGTTACTATCCGGCGGAAACAGAGACCCAGTACTTC.

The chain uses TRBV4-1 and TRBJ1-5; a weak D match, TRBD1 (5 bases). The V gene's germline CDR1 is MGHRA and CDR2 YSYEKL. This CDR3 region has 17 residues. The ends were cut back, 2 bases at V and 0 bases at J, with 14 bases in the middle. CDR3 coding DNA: TGCGCCAGCAGCCAATTGACAGAGGATTATAGCAATCAGCCCCAGCATTTT. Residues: CASSQLTEDYSNQPQHF.

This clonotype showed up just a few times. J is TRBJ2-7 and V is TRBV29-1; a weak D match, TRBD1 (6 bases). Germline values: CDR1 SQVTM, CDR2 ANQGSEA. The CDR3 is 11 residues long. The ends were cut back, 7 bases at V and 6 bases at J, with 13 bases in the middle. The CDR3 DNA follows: TGCAGCGCTGAGAGGGGGAGCGAGCAGTACTTC. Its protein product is CSAERGSEQYF.

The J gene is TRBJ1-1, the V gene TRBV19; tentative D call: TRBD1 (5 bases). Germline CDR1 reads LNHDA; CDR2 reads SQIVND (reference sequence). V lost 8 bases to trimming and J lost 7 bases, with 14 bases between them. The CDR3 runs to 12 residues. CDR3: CASSTWGREAFF. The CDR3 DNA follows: TGTGCCAGTTCCACCTGGGGACGTGAAGCTTTCTTT.

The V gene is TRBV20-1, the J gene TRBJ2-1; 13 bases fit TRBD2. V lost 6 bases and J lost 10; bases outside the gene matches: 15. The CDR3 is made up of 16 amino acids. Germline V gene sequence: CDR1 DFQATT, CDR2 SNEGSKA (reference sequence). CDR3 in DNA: TGCAGTGCCTCCCTCCGGACTAGCGGGAGTAATTGGGAGCAGTTCTTC. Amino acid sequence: CSASLRTSGSNWEQFF.

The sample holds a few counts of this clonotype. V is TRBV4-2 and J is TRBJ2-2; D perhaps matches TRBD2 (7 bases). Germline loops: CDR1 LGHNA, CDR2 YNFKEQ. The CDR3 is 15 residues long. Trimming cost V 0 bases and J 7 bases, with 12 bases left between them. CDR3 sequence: CASSQEGGRIGELFF. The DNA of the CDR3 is TGTGCCAGCAGCCAAGAGGGGGGGCGAATCGGGGAGCTGTTTTTT.

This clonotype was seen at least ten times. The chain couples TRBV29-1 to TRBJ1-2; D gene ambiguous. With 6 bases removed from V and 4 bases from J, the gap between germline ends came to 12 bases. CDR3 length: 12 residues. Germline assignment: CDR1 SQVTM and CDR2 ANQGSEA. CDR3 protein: CSVVDGFYGYTF. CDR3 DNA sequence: TGCAGCGTCGTTGACGGATTCTATGGCTACACCTTC.

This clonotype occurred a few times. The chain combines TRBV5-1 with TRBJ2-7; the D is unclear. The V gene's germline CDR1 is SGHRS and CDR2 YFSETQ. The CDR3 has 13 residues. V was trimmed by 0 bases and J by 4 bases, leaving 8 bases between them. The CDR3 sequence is CASSLGKAYEQYF. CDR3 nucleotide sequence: TGCGCCAGCAGCTTGGGCAAGGCTTACGAGCAGTACTTC.

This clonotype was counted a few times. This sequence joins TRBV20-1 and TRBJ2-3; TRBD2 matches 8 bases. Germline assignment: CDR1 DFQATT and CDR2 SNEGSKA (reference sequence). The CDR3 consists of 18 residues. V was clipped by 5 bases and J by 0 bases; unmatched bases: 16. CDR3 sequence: CSASSTSVDYSSTDTQYF. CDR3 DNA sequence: TGCAGTGCTTCCTCGACTAGCGTTGACTATTCTAGCACAGATACGCAGTATTTT.

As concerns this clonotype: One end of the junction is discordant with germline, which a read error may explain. In DNA, the CDR3 is TGTGCCTGGACTGAATTGGCGGGGGCCTACAATGAGAAGTTCTTC. Encoded protein: CAWTELAGAYNEKFF. The rearrangement joins TRBV30 to TRBJ2-1, with D possibly being TRBD2 (7 bases). The CDR3 covers 15 residues. Looked up from germline, CDR1 is GTSNPN and CDR2 is SVGIG (reference sequence). The full variable domain, rest sourced from reference TRBV30 and TRBJ2-1, is SQTIHQWPATLVQPVGSPLSLECTVEGTSNPNLYWYRQAAGRGLQLLFYSVGIGQISSEVPQNLSASRPQDRQFILSSKKLLLSDSGFYLCAWTELAGAYNEKFFGPGTRLTVL.

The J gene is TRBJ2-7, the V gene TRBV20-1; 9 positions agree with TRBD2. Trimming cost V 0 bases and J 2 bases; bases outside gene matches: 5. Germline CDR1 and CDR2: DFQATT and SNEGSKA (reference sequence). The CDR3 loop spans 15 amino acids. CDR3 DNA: TGCAGTGCTAGAGATAGGGCTAGCGGGGCCTACGAGCAGTACTTC. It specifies CSARDRASGAYEQYF.

CDR3 in DNA: TGTGCCAGCAGCTCCAGCCTCGCCGGGACAGCGGCTTTCTACGAGCAGTACTTC. Its protein is CASSSSLAGTAAFYEQYF. The chain employs TRBV7-9 and TRBJ2-7, with 7 bases that match TRBD1. The germline V gene encodes CDR1 SEHNR and CDR2 FQNEAQ (reference sequence). V lost 4 bases, J lost 3 bases, and 18 bases stayed unmatched. CDR3 length: 18 amino acids.

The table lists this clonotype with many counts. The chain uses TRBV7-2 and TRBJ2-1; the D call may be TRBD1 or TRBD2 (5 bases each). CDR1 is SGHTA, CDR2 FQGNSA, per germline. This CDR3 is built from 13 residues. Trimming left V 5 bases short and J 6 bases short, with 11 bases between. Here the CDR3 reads CASSRRGGNEQFF. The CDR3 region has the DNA TGTGCCAGCAGCCGTCGGGGCGGCAATGAGCAGTTCTTC.

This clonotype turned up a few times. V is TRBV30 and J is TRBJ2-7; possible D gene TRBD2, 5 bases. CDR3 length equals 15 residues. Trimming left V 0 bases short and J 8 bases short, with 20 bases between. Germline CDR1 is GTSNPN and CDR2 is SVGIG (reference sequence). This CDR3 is CAWSVIVSDIRKQYF. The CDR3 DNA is TGTGCCTGGAGTGTGATCGTTAGCGATATCAGGAAGCAGTACTTC.

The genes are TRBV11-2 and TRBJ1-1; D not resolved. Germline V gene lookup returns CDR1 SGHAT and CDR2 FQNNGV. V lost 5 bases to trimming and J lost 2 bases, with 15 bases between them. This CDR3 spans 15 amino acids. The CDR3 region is CASSARIGGNTEAFF. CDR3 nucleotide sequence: TGTGCCAGCAGCGCTAGGATAGGCGGCAACACTGAAGCTTTCTTT. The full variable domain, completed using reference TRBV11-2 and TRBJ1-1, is EAGVAQSPRYKIIEKRQSVAFWCNPISGHATLYWYQQILGQGPKLLIQFQNNGVVDDSQLPKDRFSAERLKGVDSTLKIQPAKLEDSAVYLCASSARIGGNTEAFFGQGTRLTVV.

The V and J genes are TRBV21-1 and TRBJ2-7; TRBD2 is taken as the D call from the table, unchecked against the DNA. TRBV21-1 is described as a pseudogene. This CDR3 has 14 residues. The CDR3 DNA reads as TGTGCCAGCAGCAAAGCGGGACTCTCCTACGAGCAGTACTTC. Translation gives CASSKAGLSYEQYF.

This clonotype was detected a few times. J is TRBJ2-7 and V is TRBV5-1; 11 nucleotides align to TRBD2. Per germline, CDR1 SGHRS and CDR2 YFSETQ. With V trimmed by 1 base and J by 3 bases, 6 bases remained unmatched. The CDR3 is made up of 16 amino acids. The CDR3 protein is CASSLFLAGGLYEQYF. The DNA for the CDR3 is TGCGCCAGCAGCTTGTTTCTAGCGGGAGGACTCTACGAGCAGTACTTC.

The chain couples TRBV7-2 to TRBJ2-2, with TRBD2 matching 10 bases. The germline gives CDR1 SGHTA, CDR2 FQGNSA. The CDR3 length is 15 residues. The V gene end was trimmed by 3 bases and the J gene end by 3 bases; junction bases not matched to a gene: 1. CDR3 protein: CASSFSGGYTGELFF. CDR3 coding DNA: TGTGCCAGCAGCTTTAGCGGGGGGTACACCGGGGAGCTGTTTTTT.

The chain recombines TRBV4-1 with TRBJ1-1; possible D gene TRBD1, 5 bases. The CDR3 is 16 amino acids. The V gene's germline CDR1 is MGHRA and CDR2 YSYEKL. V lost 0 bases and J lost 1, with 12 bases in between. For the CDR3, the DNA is TGCGCCAGCAGCCAAGATCCGGGACGGACGAACACTGAAGCTTTCTTT. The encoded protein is CASSQDPGRTNTEAFF.

The CDR3 here is CASSAWDLPRRFF. CDR3 nucleotides: TGTGCCAGCAGCGCCTGGGACTTGCCCCGGCGGTTCTTC. This chain links TRBV7-2 with TRBJ2-1, with D tentatively TRBD2 (6 bases). The CDR3 extends over 13 amino acids. The ends were cut back, 5 bases at V and 15 bases at J, with 20 bases in the middle. Germline V CDR1 and CDR2: SGHTA, FQGNSA.

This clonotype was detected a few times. The CDR3 reads CASSQVYEWGTGGYEQYF. Here the CDR3 DNA reads TGTGCCAGCAGCCAAGTTTATGAATGGGGGACAGGGGGCTACGAGCAGTACTTC. This chain links TRBV4-2 with TRBJ2-7, with TRBD1 identical over 11 bases. Germline CDR1 and CDR2: LGHNA and YNFKEQ. The CDR3 is 18 amino acids. The V segment lost 1 base and the J segment 3 bases; nucleotides outside the gene matches: 11.